Below, 24 T cell receptor beta chains from the same sample are listed, as sequenced in a study of blood T cell repertoires in COVID-19 (dated by TCRdb to about 2020). The protocol used for the library was the immunoSEQ multiplex PCR assay. This is the immuneACCESS table as TCRdb keeps it, with only in-frame sequences that have V and J called. A part of the clones is gone; compared with another copy, unresolved V genes explain less than half, and the rest is unexplained. The sample data list over 150,000 clones, and approximately 81% of these were observed just once. Jointly, the top ten make up roughly 1% of the sample. The specimen sequenced was peripheral blood. These TCRs come from a man between 35 and 55 years old with acute or convalescent COVID-19.

The rearrangement joins TRBV29-1 to TRBJ1-1; the match to TRBD1 covers 8 bases. The CDR3 is 14 residues long. From germline, CDR1 is SQVTM and CDR2 ANQGSEA. Trimming at V came to 6 bases and at J to 0 bases, leaving 6 bases not matched to a gene. The CDR3 loop reads CSVRGTGMNTEAFF. Written as DNA, the CDR3 is TGCAGCGTACGTGGGACAGGCATGAACACTGAAGCTTTCTTT.

This rearrangement joins TRBV21-1 to TRBJ1-1; the table's D call TRBD1 went unverified against the DNA. TRBV21-1 corresponds to a pseudogene. The CDR3 runs 14 residues. In nucleotides, the CDR3 is TGTGCCAGCAGCTCCCGGGACAGGGACACTGAAGCTTTCTTT. This codes for CASSSRDRDTEAFF.

This chain uses TRBV28 with TRBJ2-7, with 10 bases lining up with TRBD1. Per germline, CDR1 MDHEN and CDR2 SYDVKM. The CDR3 contains 19 residues. The junction had 22 bases not matched to a gene; V was cut back by 8 bases and J by 3 bases. CDR3 loop: CASATAYLGQGEHYYEQYF. DNA for the CDR3: TGTGCCAGCGCAACCGCTTACCTCGGACAGGGGGAACACTACTACGAGCAGTACTTC.

This clone came up a few times. The same CDR3 arises from other DNA sequences in this sample as well. The chain couples TRBV19 to TRBJ1-5; D gene unclear. The germline V gene has CDR1 LNHDA and CDR2 SQIVND (reference sequence). CDR3 length: 12 amino acids. V was clipped by 6 bases and J by 3 bases, with 6 bases between them. CDR3 nucleotide sequence: TGTGCCAGTAGCCTTTCCAATCAGCCCCAGCATTTT. It encodes CASSLSNQPQHF. Together with reference TRBV19 and TRBJ1-5, the CDR3 gives the full variable domain: DGGITQSPKYLFRKEGQNVTLSCEQNLNHDAMYWYRQDPGQGLRLIYYSQIVNDFQKGDIAEGYSVSREKKESFPLTVTSAQKNPTAFYLCASSLSNQPQHFGDGTRLSIL.

The chain is built from TRBV5-4 and TRBJ2-5; weak D call: TRBD2 (5 bases). The germline V gene encodes CDR1 SGHNT and CDR2 YYREEE (reference sequence). The length of the CDR3 is 13 residues. The V and J ends lost 4 bases and 5 bases respectively, with 12 bases between them. CDR3 DNA sequence: TGTGCCAGCAGCCCGGGGATGAGGGAGACCCAGTACTTC. Protein product: CASSPGMRETQYF.

V and J are TRBV19 and TRBJ2-3; 9 bases are shared with TRBD2. This CDR3 spans 15 amino acids. With 3 bases clipped from V and 8 bases from J, the junction kept 9 bases outside the gene matches. The germline V gene has CDR1 LNHDA and CDR2 SQIVND (reference sequence). Here the CDR3 DNA reads TGTGCCAGTAGTATGGGTACTAGCGGGTTTGGTACGCAGTATTTT. Translating it yields CASSMGTSGFGTQYF.

The sample holds a few counts of this clone. This chain connects TRBV5-4 to TRBJ1-1; TRBD1 matches 10 bases. The CDR3 contains 14 residues. The germline V gene encodes CDR1 SGHNT and CDR2 YYREEE (reference sequence). The V and J ends lost 4 bases and 3 bases, in that order; junction bases with no gene match: 3. The CDR3 DNA follows: TGTGCCAGCAGCAAAGGACAGGGGGACACTGAAGCTTTCTTT. This encodes CASSKGQGDTEAFF.

With respect to this clone: The junction does not match germline at one end; this may be a read error. The V call is TRBV5-1, the J call TRBJ2-1; 7 nucleotides line up with TRBD1. The CDR3 is 15 amino acids. Germline V gene lookup returns CDR1 SGHRS and CDR2 YFSETQ. The CDR3 region is CASCFGEGGNNEQFF. CDR3 bases: TGCGCCAGCTGCTTTGGTGAAGGGGGCAACAATGAGCAGTTCTTC.

This clone was seen more than once but under ten times. DNA of the CDR3: TGTGCCAGCAGTTCGAGCCCCTATGGCTACACCTTC. Residues: CASSSSPYGYTF. The chain is built from TRBV7-2 and TRBJ1-2; D is ambiguous. V was pared by 6 bases and J by 4 bases, with 9 bases between. This CDR3 has 12 residues. Germline CDR1 and CDR2: SGHTA and FQGNSA.

The chain uses TRBV5-8 and TRBJ2-7; 10 bases align to TRBD1. Germline CDR1 SGHTS, CDR2 YDEGEE. The CDR3 totals 16 residues. The trim removed 7 bases at V and 4 bases at J, leaving 14 bases unmatched. The CDR3 loop reads CASRRNAGTGEYEQYF. In nucleotides, the CDR3 is TGTGCCAGCCGCCGTAACGCAGGGACAGGGGAATACGAGCAGTACTTC.

The chain recombines TRBV27 with TRBJ1-1; TRBD1 is a possible D gene (5 bases). This CDR3 has 13 residues. V lost 2 bases to trimming and J lost 4 bases, with 8 bases between them. Germline lookup yields CDR1 MNHEY and CDR2 SMNVEV (reference sequence). In DNA, the CDR3 is TGTGCCAGCAGTTTAGGGGGAGGCACTGAAGCTTTCTTT. Protein product: CASSLGGGTEAFF.

In this sample, this clone turned up a few times. The V and J genes are TRBV3-1 (or the pseudogene TRBV3-2) and TRBJ2-2; perhaps TRBD2 as D (5 bases). CDR1 and CDR2 (germline): LGHDT, YNNKEL (reference sequence). V shed 4 bases and J shed 6 bases, with 9 bases lying between them. The CDR3 totals 13 residues. DNA for the CDR3: TGTGCCAGCAGCCCCGGGGTTGCCGGGGAGCTGTTTTTT. It is translated as CASSPGVAGELFF.

The J gene is TRBJ2-7, the V gene TRBV7-9, with D possibly matching TRBD2 (5 bases). Germline V lookup: CDR1 SEHNR, CDR2 FQNEAQ (reference sequence). The length of the CDR3 is 14 residues. V lost 1 base and J 0 bases, leaving 7 bases between the germline ends. The CDR3 sequence: CASSLVGSSYEQYF. CDR3 bases: TGTGCCAGCAGCTTAGTAGGGAGCTCCTACGAGCAGTACTTC.

The rearrangement uses TRBV10-1 and TRBJ1-5; possible D gene TRBD1, 6 bases. V gave up 4 bases and J gave up 4 bases, with 23 bases separating them. Looked up from germline, CDR1 is WNHNN and CDR2 is SYGVQD (reference sequence). There are 18 residues in the CDR3. CDR3 amino acids: CASSGGRQVLSFNQPQHF. CDR3 sequence (DNA): TGCGCCAGCAGTGGGGGACGACAGGTCCTCTCTTTTAATCAGCCCCAGCATTTT.

V is TRBV7-2 and J is TRBJ2-7; TRBD2 aligns across 13 bases. The junction had 7 bases not matched to a gene; V was cut back by 8 bases and J by 6 bases. The CDR3 spans 14 residues. Per germline, CDR1 SGHTA and CDR2 FQGNSA. The CDR3 region is CASALGLAGSEQYF. CDR3 DNA: TGTGCCAGCGCCCTGGGACTAGCGGGATCCGAGCAGTACTTC.

This rearrangement joins TRBV5-4 to TRBJ2-5; 10 bases fit TRBD2. Germline V gene sequence: CDR1 SGHNT, CDR2 YYREEE (reference sequence). J was trimmed by 2 bases and V by 3 bases; bases with no gene match: 7. This CDR3 has 16 residues. This CDR3 reads CASSSAGGQSQETQYF. The CDR3 coding sequence is TGTGCCAGCAGCTCAGCGGGGGGGCAATCACAAGAGACCCAGTACTTC.

The V and J genes are TRBV11-2 and TRBJ2-7; 7 positions agree with TRBD1. The trim removed 3 bases at V and 2 bases at J, leaving 4 bases unmatched. The germline V gene has CDR1 SGHAT and CDR2 FQNNGV. This CDR3 region has 14 residues. In DNA form, the CDR3 reads TGTGCCAGCAGCTTCGGACAGGCCCCCTACGAGCAGTACTTC. It is translated as CASSFGQAPYEQYF.

The rearrangement uses TRBV5-4 and TRBJ2-1; 11 nucleotides agree with TRBD2. The trim removed 0 bases at V and 5 bases at J, leaving 1 base unmatched. This CDR3 has 15 amino acids. Germline V gene sequence: CDR1 SGHNT, CDR2 YYREEE (reference sequence). CDR3 protein: CASSLVAGGNNEQFF. As DNA, the CDR3 is TGTGCCAGCAGCTTGGTAGCGGGGGGGAACAATGAGCAGTTCTTC. Variable domain in full (rest from reference TRBV5-4 and TRBJ2-1): ETGVTQSPTHLIKTRGQQVTLRCSSQSGHNTVSWYQQALGQGPQFIFQYYREEENGRGNFPPRFSGLQFPNYSSELNVNALELDDSALYLCASSLVAGGNNEQFFGPGTRLTVL.

There are a few counts of this clone. This rearrangement joins TRBV5-1 to TRBJ1-2; tentative D call: TRBD1 (6 bases). CDR1 and CDR2 (germline): SGHRS, YFSETQ. The ends were cut back, 6 bases at V and 6 bases at J, with 15 bases in the middle. The CDR3 is 13 residues long. Here the CDR3 reads CASTETDRNGYTF. CDR3 DNA sequence: TGCGCCAGCACCGAAACTGACAGGAATGGCTACACCTTC.

The chain carries TRBV30 and TRBJ1-4; TRBD1 might be the D (5 bases). CDR1 and CDR2 from the germline V gene are GTSNPN and SVGIG (reference sequence). Trimming left V 4 bases short and J 7 bases short, with 10 bases between. This CDR3 is 12 amino acids long. Here the CDR3 DNA reads TGTGCCTGGACTCCAAGGGGTGAAAAACTGTTTTTT. Residues: CAWTPRGEKLFF.

The chain carries TRBV10-3 and TRBJ2-1; possible D gene TRBD1, 6 bases. The V gene lost 2 bases and the J gene lost 7 bases, with 18 bases spanning the gap. Germline CDR1 ENHRY, CDR2 SYGVKD. The CDR3 is made up of 16 amino acids. In nucleotides, the CDR3 is TGTGCCATCAGTGAGGGTGGGACAAGGGGCCCTAATGAGCAGTTCTTC. Protein: CAISEGGTRGPNEQFF.

This clone was observed once. J is TRBJ1-2 and V is TRBV6-6, with 9 bases matching TRBD1. In germline, CDR1 is MNHNY, CDR2 SVGAGI (reference sequence). V lost 7 bases to trimming and J lost 0 bases; unmatched junction nucleotides: 3. The CDR3 covers 14 residues. CDR3 nucleotides: TGTGCCAGCACCTGGGACAGGGCTAACTATGGCTACACCTTC. Amino acid sequence: CASTWDRANYGYTF.

This rearrangement joins TRBV19 to TRBJ2-2; 10 nucleotides line up with TRBD2. V gave up 3 bases and J gave up 3 bases; unmatched junction bases: 4. The germline gives CDR1 LNHDA, CDR2 SQIVND (reference sequence). This CDR3 has 16 residues. The DNA for the CDR3 is TGTGCCAGTAGTATGTATAGCGGGGGGCACACCGGGGAGCTGTTTTTT. Its translation: CASSMYSGGHTGELFF.

The V and J genes are TRBV7-2 and TRBJ1-1, with unresolved D. The CDR3 is 17 amino acids. V lost 1 base and J 1 base, leaving 16 bases between the germline ends. Germline V gives CDR1 SGHTA, CDR2 FQGNSA. This CDR3 is CASSLVPFTAANTEAFF. The CDR3 bases are TGTGCCAGCAGCTTAGTTCCCTTCACAGCAGCGAACACTGAAGCTTTCTTT.